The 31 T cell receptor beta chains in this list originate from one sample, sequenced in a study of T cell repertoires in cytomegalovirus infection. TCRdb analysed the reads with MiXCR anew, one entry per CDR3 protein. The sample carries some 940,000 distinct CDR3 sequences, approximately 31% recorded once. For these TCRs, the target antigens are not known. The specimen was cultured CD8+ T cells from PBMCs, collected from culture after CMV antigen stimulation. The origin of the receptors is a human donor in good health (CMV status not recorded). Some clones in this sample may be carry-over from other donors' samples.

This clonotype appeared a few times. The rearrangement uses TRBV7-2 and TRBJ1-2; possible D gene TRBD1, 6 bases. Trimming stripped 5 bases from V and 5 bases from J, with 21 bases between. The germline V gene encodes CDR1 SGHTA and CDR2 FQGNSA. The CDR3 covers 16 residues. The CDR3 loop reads CASSGPGQTRRYGYTF. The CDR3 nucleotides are TGTGCCAGCAGCGGACCCGGACAGACAAGAAGGTATGGCTACACCTTC.

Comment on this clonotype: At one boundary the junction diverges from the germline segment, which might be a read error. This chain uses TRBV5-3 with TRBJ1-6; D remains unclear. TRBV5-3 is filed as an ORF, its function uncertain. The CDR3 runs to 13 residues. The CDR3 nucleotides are TGTGCCAGCAGCTTCGGTGATAATTCACCCCTCCACTTT. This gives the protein CASSFGDNSPLHF.

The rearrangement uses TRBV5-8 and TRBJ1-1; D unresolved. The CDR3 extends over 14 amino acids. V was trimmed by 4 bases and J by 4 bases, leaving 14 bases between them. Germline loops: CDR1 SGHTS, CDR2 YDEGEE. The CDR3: CASSRPQAGTEAFF. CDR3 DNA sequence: TGTGCCAGCAGCCGCCCCCAGGCAGGCACTGAAGCTTTCTTT.

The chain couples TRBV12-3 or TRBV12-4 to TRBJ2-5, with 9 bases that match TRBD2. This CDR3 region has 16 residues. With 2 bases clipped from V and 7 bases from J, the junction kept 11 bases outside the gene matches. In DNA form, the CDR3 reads TGTGCCAGCAGTTTAATAGCGGGGGCCGCGGGGTGGACCCAGTACTTC. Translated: CASSLIAGAAGWTQYF.

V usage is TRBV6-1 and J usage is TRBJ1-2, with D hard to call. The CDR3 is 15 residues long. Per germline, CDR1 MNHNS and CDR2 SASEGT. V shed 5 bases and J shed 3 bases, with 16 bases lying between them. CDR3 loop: CASSLWEGRDYGYTF. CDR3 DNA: TGTGCCAGCAGTTTATGGGAGGGTCGGGACTATGGCTACACCTTC.

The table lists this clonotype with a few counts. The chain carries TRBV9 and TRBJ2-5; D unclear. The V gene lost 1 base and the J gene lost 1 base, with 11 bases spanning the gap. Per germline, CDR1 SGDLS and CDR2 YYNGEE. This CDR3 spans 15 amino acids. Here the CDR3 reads CASSVIGRGQETQYF. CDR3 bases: TGTGCCAGCAGCGTAATAGGGCGAGGCCAAGAGACCCAGTACTTC.

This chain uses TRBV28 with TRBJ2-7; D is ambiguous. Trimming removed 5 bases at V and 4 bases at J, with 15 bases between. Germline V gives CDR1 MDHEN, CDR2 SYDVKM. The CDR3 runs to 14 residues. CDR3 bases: TGTGCCAGCAGTCCTACCGGGCGATTTTACGAGCAGTACGTC. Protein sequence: CASSPTGRFYEQYV.

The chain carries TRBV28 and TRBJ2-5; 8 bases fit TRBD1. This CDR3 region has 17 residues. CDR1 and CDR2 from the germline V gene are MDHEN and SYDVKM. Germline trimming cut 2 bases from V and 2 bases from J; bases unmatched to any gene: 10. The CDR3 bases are TGTGCCAGCAGTTTACGGAAGACAGGGGATTTACAAGAGACCCAGTACTTC. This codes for CASSLRKTGDLQETQYF.

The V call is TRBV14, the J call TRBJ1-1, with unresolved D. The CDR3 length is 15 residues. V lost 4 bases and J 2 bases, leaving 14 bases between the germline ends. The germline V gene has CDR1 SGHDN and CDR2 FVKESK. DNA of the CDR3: TGTGCCAGCAGCCTAAAGCCGGGGTTCAACACTGAAGCTTTCTTT. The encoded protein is CASSLKPGFNTEAFF.

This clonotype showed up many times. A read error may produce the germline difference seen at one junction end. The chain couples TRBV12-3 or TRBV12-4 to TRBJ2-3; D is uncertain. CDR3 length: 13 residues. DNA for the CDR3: TGTGCCAGCAGCTTAGATAACACAGATACGCAGTATTTT. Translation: CASSLDNTDTQYF.

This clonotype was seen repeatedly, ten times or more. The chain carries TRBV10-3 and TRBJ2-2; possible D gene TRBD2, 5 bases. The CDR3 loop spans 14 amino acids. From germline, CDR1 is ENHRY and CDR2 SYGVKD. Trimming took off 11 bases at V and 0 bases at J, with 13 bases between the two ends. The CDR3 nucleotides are TGTGCCCCAAGAGGGCTGCCGAACACCGGGGAGCTGTTTTTT. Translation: CAPRGLPNTGELFF.

The CDR3 coding sequence is TGTGCCAGCACCTTACCCGACAGGCTCCAGGAGACCCAGTACTTC. It yields the protein CASTLPDRLQETQYF. The chain links TRBV6-6 to TRBJ2-5; D perhaps matches TRBD1 (6 bases). Trimming stripped 7 bases from V and 5 bases from J, with 20 bases between. Germline V gene data show CDR1 as MNHNY and CDR2 as SVGAGI (reference sequence). The CDR3 totals 15 residues.

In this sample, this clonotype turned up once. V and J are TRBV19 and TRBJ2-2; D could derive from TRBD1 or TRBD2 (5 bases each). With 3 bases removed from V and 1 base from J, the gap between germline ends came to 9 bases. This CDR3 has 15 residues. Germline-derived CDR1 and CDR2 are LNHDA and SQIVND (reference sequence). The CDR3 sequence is CASSIRGLNTGELFF. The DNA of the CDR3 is TGTGCCAGTAGTATCCGGGGCCTGAACACCGGGGAGCTGTTTTTT. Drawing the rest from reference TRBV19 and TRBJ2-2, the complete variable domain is DGGITQSPKYLFRKEGQNVTLSCEQNLNHDAMYWYRQDPGQGLRLIYYSQIVNDFQKGDIAEGYSVSREKKESFPLTVTSAQKNPTAFYLCASSIRGLNTGELFFGEGSRLTVL.

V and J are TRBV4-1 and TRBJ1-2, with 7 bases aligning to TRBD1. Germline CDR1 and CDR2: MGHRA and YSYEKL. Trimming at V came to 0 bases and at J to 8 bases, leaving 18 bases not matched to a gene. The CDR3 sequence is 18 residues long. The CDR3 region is CASSQEGTEWISYDGYTF. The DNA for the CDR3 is TGCGCCAGCAGCCAAGAGGGGACAGAATGGATCTCTTATGACGGCTACACCTTC.

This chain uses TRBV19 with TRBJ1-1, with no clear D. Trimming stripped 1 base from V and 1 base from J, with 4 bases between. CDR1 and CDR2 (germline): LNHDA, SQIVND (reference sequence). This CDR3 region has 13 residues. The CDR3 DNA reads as TGTGCCAGTAGTATAGTTTGGAACACTGAAGCTTTCTTT. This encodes CASSIVWNTEAFF. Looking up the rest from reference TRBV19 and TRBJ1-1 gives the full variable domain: DGGITQSPKYLFRKEGQNVTLSCEQNLNHDAMYWYRQDPGQGLRLIYYSQIVNDFQKGDIAEGYSVSREKKESFPLTVTSAQKNPTAFYLCASSIVWNTEAFFGQGTRLTVV.

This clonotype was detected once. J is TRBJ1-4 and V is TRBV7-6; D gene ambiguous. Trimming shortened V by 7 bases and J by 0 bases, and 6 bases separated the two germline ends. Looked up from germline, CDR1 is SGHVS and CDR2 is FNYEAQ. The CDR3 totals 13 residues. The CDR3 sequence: CASKRPTNEKLFF. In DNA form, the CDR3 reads TGTGCCAGCAAGCGGCCAACTAATGAAAAACTGTTTTTT.

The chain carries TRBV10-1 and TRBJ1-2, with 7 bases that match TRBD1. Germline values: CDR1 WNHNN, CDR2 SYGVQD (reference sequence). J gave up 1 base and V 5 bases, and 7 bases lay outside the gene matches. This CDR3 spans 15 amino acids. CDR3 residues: CASSPGTESNYGYTF. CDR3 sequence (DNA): TGCGCCAGCAGTCCGGGGACAGAAAGTAACTATGGCTACACCTTC.

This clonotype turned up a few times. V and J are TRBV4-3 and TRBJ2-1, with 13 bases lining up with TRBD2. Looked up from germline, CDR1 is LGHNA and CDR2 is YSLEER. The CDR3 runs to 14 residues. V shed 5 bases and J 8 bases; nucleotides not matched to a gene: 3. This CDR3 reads CASSYGLAGDEQFF. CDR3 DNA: TGCGCCAGCAGCTACGGACTAGCGGGGGATGAGCAGTTCTTC.

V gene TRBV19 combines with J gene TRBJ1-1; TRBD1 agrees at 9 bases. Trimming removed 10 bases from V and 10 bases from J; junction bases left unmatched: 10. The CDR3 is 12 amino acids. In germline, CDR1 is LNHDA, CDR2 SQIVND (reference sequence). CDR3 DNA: TGTGCCACCTCACAGGGGGCTTGGGTAGCTTTCTTT. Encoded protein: CATSQGAWVAFF.

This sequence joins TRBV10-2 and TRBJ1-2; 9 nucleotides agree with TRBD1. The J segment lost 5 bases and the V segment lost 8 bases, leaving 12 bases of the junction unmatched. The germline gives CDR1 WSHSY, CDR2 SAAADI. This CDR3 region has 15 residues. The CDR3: CASRSYLTGGYGYTF. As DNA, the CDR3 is TGCGCCAGCCGATCGTACTTGACAGGGGGGTATGGCTACACCTTC.

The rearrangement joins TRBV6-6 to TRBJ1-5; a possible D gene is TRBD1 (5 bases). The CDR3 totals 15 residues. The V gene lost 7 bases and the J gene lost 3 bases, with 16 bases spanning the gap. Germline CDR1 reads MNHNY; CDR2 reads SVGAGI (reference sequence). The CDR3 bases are TGTGCCAGCACCCTCTCGCCAGGGAACAATCAGCCCCAGCATTTT. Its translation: CASTLSPGNNQPQHF.

Written as DNA, the CDR3 is TGTGCCAGCAGCTTGGTCGGGCAGGTGCTCCAAGAGACCCAGTACTTC. Translation gives CASSLVGQVLQETQYF. This chain connects TRBV5-6 to TRBJ2-5; D unclear. The V and J ends lost 0 bases and 1 base respectively, with 13 bases between them. Per the germline V gene, CDR1 is SGHDT and CDR2 is YYEEEE. CDR3 length: 16 amino acids. The full variable domain, in which reference TRBV5-6 and TRBJ2-5 provide the parts outside the CDR3, is DAGVTQSPTHLIKTRGQQVTLRCSPKSGHDTVSWYQQALGQGPQFIFQYYEEEERQRGNFPDRFSGHQFPNYSSELNVNALLLGDSALYLCASSLVGQVLQETQYFGPGTRLLVL.

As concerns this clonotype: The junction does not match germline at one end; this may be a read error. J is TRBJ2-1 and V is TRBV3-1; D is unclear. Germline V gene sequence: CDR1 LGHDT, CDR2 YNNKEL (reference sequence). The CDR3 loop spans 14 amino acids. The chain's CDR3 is CACSQDESGNEQFF. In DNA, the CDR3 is TGTGCCTGCAGCCAAGATGAATCCGGCAATGAGCAGTTCTTC.

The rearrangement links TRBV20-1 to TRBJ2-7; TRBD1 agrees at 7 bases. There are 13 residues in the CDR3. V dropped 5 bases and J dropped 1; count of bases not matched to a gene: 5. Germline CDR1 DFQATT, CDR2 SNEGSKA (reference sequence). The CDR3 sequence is CSARRDSSYEQYV. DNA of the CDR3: TGCAGTGCTCGCCGGGACAGTTCCTACGAGCAGTACGTC.

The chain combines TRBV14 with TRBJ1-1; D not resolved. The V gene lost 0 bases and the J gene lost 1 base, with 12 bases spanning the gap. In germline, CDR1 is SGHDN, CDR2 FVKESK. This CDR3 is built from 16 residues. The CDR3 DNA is TGTGCCAGCAGCCAAGATTGGAGCCTACGGAACACTGAAGCTTTCTTT. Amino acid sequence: CASSQDWSLRNTEAFF.

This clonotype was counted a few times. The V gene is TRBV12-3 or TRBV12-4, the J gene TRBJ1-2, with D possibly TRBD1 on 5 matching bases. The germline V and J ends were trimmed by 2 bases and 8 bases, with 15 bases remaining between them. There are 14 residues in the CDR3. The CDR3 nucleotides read TGTGCCAGCAGTTTAAGGGGTCCCACGGGAGGCTACACCTTC. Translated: CASSLRGPTGGYTF.

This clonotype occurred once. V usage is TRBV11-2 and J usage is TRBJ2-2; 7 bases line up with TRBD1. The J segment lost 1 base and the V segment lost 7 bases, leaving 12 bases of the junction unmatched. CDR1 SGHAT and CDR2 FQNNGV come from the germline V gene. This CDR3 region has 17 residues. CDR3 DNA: TGTGCCAGCACCCGAGCGCCGGGACAGAGGAACACCGGGGAGCTGTTTTTT. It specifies CASTRAPGQRNTGELFF.

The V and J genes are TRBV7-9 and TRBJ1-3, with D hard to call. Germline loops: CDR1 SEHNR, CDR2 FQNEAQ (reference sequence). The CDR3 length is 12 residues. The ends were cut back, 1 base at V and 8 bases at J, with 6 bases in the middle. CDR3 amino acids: CASSLGGDTIYF. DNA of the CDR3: TGTGCCAGCAGCTTAGGGGGAGACACCATATATTTT.

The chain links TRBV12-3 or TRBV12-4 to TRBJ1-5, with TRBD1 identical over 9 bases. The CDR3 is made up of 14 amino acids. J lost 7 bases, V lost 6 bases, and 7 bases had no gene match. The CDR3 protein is CASRLGQGRQPQHF. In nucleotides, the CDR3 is TGTGCCAGCAGACTCGGACAGGGGAGACAGCCCCAGCATTTT.

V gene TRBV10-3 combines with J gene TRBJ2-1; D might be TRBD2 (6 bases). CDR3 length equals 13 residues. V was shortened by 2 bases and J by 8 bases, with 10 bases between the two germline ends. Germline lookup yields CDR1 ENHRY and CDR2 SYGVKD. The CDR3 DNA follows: TGTGCCATCAGTGAGGGCGGAGGGTATGAGCAGTTCTTC. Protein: CAISEGGGYEQFF.

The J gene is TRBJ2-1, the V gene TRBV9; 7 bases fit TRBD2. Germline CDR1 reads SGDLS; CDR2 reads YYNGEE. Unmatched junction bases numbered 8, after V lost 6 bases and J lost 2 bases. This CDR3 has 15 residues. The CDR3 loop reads CASNRGAGAYNEQFF. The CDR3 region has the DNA TGTGCCAGCAACAGAGGGGCGGGGGCCTACAATGAGCAGTTCTTC.